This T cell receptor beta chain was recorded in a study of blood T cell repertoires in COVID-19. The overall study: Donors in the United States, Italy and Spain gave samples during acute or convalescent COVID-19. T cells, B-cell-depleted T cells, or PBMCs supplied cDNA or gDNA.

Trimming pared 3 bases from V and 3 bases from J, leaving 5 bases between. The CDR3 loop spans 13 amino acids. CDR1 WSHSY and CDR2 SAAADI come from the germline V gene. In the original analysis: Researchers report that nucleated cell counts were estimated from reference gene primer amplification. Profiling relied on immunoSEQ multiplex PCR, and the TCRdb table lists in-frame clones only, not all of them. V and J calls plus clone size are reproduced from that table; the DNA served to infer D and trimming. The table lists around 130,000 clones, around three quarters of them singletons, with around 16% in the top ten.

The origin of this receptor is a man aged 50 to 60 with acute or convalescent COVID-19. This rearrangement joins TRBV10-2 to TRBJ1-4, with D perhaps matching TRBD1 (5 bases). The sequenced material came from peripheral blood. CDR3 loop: CASSEGANEKLFF. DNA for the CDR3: TGCGCCAGCAGTGAAGGGGCTAATGAAAAACTGTTTTTT.